This T cell receptor beta chain derives from a study of cytotoxic CD8 clonotypes in ibrutinib-treated CLL. Study-wide results and caveats: Clonality was higher at ibrutinib response and returned toward baseline at progression.

The method was immunoSEQ multiplex PCR; TCRdb's version includes in-frame clones alone and lacks a portion of them. The data contain under 300,000 clones, roughly three quarters of them singletons. Concerning this clone itself: Its antigen remains unknown.

Germline CDR1 is MNHEY and CDR2 is SMNVEV (reference sequence). The CDR3 spans 13 residues. The germline V and J ends were trimmed by 8 bases and 6 bases, with 16 bases remaining between them. The V and J genes are TRBV27 and TRBJ1-2; D gene uncertain. The sequencing here drew on PBMCs, taken at disease progression, from a patient treated with ibrutinib. This clonotype originated in a human donor with chronic lymphocytic leukemia. CDR3 loop: CASGSLWTDGYTF. The CDR3, as DNA: TGTGCCAGCGGTAGTTTGTGGACGGATGGCTACACCTTC.